The 3 T cell receptor beta chains below were found in one sample sequenced in a study of T cell changes during pregnancy in multiple sclerosis. Some clones are missing from TCRdb's copy, which holds only in-frame ones; the method was immunoSEQ multiplex PCR. This repertoire shows roughly 30,000 clones, about 93% found once; its top ten account for approximately 0.41%. The sample in question was CD4+ T cells from peripheral blood mononuclear cells, obtained in the second trimester of pregnancy. The origin of the receptors is a female donor with multiple sclerosis, enrolled in a pregnancy study.

This sequence joins TRBV5-4 and TRBJ2-7, with a possible D match to TRBD2 (7 bases). V was clipped by 3 bases and J by 3 bases, with 19 bases between them. In germline, CDR1 is SGHNT, CDR2 YYREEE (reference sequence). The CDR3 spans 16 residues. This CDR3 is CASSWGGASGNYEQYF. The CDR3 DNA reads as TGTGCCAGCAGCTGGGGGGGGGCTAGCGGAAACTACGAGCAGTACTTC.

The genes are TRBV5-1 and TRBJ2-7, with 10 bases matching TRBD1. With V trimmed by 4 bases and J by 3 bases, 4 bases remained unmatched. The V gene's germline CDR1 is SGHRS and CDR2 YFSETQ. The CDR3 length is 14 residues. The CDR3 protein is CASSEGTGVYEQYF. CDR3 nucleotides: TGCGCCAGCAGCGAGGGGACAGGGGTCTACGAGCAGTACTTC.

This chain uses TRBV12-1 with TRBJ1-5; the D call in the table, TRBD1, was not verified against the DNA. TRBV12-1 is noted as a pseudogene. This CDR3 comprises 15 residues. The CDR3 spells CASRASTGGSQPQHF. CDR3 bases: TGTGCCAGCAGAGCCTCCACAGGGGGAAGTCAGCCCCAGCATTTT.